The clone carrying this T cell receptor beta chain came up many times. This specimen comes from a study of T cells in Graves' hyperthyroidism and ophthalmopathy. TCR beta CDR3 regions were amplified from RNA. The TCR CDR3 was amplified in a first-round RT-PCR using the HTBI primer set. TCRdb processed the multiplex PCR reads anew with MiXCR; each CDR3 protein has one entry. The table records about 640,000 distinct CDR3 sequences, 20% to 25% of them present only once. This CDR3 is 15 amino acids long. V lost 6 bases and J 0 bases, leaving 12 bases between the germline ends. Per germline, CDR1 KGHSH and CDR2 LQKENI.

This sequence joins TRBV18 and TRBJ1-5, with D perhaps TRBD1 (6 bases). Material for sequencing was blood. This receptor was taken from a man aged 25-45 years with Graves' ophthalmopathy. The chain's CDR3 is CASSSGTHSNQPQHF. In DNA, the CDR3 is TGTGCCAGCTCGTCCGGGACACATAGCAATCAGCCCCAGCATTTT.